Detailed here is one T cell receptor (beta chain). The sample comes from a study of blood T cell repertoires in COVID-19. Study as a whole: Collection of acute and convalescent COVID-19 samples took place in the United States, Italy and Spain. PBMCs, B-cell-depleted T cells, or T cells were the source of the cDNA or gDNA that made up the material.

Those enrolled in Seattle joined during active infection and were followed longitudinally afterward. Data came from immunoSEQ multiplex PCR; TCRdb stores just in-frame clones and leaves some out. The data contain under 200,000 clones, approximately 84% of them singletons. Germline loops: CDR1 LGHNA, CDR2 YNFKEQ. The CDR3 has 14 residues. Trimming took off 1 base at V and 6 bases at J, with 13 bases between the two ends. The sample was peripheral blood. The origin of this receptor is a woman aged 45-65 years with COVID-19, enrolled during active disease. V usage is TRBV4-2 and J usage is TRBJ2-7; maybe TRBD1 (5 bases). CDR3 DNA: TGTGCCAGCAGCCAAGCGCCAGGGAATGGCGAGCAGTACTTC. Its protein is CASSQAPGNGEQYF.